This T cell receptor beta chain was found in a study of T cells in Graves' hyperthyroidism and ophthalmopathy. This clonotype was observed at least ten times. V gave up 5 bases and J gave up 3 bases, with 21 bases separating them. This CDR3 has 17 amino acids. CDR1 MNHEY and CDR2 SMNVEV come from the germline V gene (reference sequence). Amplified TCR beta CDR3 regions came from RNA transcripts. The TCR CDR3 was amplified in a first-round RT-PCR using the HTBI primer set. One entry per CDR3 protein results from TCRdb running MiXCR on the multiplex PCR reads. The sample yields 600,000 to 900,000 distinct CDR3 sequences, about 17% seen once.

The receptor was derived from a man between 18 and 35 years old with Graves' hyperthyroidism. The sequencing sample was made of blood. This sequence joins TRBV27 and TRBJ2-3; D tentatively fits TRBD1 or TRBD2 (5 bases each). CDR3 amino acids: CASSVTRGVWGTDTQYF. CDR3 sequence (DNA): TGTGCCAGCAGTGTAACTAGAGGGGTTTGGGGAACAGATACGCAGTATTTT.